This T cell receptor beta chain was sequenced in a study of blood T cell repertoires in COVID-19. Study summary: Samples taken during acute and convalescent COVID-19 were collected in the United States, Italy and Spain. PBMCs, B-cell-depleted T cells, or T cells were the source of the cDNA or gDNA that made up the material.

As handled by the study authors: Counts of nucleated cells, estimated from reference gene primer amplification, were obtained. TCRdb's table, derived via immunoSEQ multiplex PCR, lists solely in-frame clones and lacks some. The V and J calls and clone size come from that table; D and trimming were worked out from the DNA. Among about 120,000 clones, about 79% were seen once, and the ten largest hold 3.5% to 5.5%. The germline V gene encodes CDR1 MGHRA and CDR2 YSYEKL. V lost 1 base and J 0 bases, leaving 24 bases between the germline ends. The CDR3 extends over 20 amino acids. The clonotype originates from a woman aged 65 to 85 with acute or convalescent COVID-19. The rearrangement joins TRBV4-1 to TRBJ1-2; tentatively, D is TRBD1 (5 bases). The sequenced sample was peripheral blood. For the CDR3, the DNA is TGCGCCAGCAGCCAAGTTTATCCGACAGCTTCCAAATATACTAACTATGGCTACACCTTC. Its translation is CASSQVYPTASKYTNYGYTF.